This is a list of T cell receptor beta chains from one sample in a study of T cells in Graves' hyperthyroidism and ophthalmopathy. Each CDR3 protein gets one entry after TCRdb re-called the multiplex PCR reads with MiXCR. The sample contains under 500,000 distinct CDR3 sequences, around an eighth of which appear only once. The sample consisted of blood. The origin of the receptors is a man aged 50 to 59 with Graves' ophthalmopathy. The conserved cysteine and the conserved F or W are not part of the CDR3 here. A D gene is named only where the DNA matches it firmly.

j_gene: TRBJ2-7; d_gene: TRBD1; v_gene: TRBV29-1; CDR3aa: SVAQGVTYEQY
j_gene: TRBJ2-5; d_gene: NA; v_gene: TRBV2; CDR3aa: ASQNGQGETQY
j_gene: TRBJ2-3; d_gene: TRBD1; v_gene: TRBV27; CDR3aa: ASSWGTATQY
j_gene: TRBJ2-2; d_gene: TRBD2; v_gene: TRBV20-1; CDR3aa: SVRLATNTGELF
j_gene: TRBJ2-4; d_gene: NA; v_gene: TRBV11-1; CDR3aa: ASSPWGDIQY
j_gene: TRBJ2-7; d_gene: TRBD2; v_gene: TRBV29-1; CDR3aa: SVEDRAGGRYEQY
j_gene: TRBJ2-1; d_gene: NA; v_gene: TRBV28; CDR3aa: ASSLVGITYNEQF
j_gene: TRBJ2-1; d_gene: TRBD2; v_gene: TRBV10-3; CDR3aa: AISGAGTSVLSEQF
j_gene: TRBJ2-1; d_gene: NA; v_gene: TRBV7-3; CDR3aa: ASSRTQYNEQF
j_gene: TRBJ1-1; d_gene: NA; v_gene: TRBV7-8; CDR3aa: ASSHTHRVRRFTEAF
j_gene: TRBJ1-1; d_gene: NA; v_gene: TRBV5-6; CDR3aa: ASCAGVHTEAF
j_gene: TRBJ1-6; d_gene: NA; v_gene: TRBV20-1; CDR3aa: SARVTANSPLH
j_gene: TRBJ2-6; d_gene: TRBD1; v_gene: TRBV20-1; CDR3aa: SVHPGQGPSGANVLT
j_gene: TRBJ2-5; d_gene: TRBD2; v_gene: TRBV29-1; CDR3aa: SVLAGFREETQY
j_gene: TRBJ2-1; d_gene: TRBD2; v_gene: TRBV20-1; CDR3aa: SARGAPGGLAGHEQF